A single sample is the source of the 20 T cell receptor beta chains below, sequenced in a study of shared clonotypes between healthy human individuals. The naive CD8 fraction comprised CD45RO-negative cells positively selected for CCR7 and excluded terminally differentiated effector memory CD45RA+ cells. Repertoires were generated with immunoSEQ multiplex PCR, while TCRdb's copy carries only in-frame clones and drops some. This table holds some 2 million clones, approximately 94% found once. Sequencing input: naive CD8+ T cells sorted from blood. These receptors all stem from a man aged 18 to 35 in good health.

V gene TRBV5-6 combines with J gene TRBJ1-5, with TRBD1 as a possible D gene (6 bases). V was cut by 3 bases and J by 2 bases, with 15 bases left in between. Germline V gene sequence: CDR1 SGHDT, CDR2 YYEEEE. The CDR3 contains 16 residues. The CDR3 DNA reads TGTGCCAGCAGCTGGGTACAGGGTGGCGGCAATCAGCCCCAGCATTTT. It yields the protein CASSWVQGGGNQPQHF.

The chain has TRBV5-1 and TRBJ2-7; 7 nucleotides agree with TRBD1. With 2 bases clipped from V and 5 bases from J, the junction kept 13 bases outside the gene matches. The length of the CDR3 is 16 residues. Germline CDR1 is SGHRS and CDR2 is YFSETQ. CDR3: CASSLSKQGIPHEQYF. As DNA, the CDR3 is TGCGCCAGCAGCTTAAGTAAACAGGGGATTCCCCACGAGCAGTACTTC.

The chain couples TRBV7-9 to TRBJ2-7; possible D gene TRBD2, 5 bases. The V gene's germline CDR1 is SEHNR and CDR2 FQNEAQ (reference sequence). CDR3 length: 13 amino acids. V was pared by 7 bases and J by 2 bases, with 12 bases between. The chain's CDR3 is CASTGGTTYEQYF. The CDR3 DNA reads as TGTGCCAGCACCGGAGGCACTACCTACGAGCAGTACTTC.

The rearrangement links TRBV19 to TRBJ1-5, with D unclear. Per the germline V gene, CDR1 is LNHDA and CDR2 is SQIVND (reference sequence). V was trimmed by 1 base and J by 9 bases, leaving 16 bases between them. This CDR3 comprises 15 residues. CDR3 amino acids: CASSIGPVGGWPQHF. The CDR3 nucleotides read TGTGCCAGTAGTATAGGTCCGGTCGGAGGGTGGCCCCAGCATTTT.

The chain joins TRBV5-1 to TRBJ1-1; D unresolved. Trimming took off 0 bases at V and 1 base at J, with 7 bases between the two ends. The CDR3 covers 14 residues. Germline CDR1 and CDR2: SGHRS and YFSETQ. The CDR3 loop is CASSLAAGNTEAFF. CDR3 in DNA: TGCGCCAGCAGCTTGGCAGCGGGGAACACTGAAGCTTTCTTT.

The V gene is TRBV4-1, the J gene TRBJ2-7; the D is unclear. The CDR3 has 16 residues. Trimming stripped 0 bases from V and 0 bases from J, with 12 bases between. The germline V gene has CDR1 MGHRA and CDR2 YSYEKL. The CDR3 loop reads CASSQDNDGSSYEQYF. Written as DNA, the CDR3 is TGCGCCAGCAGCCAAGACAATGATGGTAGCTCCTACGAGCAGTACTTC.

The chain links TRBV2 to TRBJ2-7, with D tentatively TRBD2 (6 bases). Trimming took off 7 bases at V and 1 base at J, with 17 bases between the two ends. The CDR3 extends over 15 amino acids. Germline CDR1 and CDR2: SNHLY and FYNNEI. The DNA of the CDR3 is TGTGCCAGCAAGGAGAGGCCTAGCGAGTCCTACGAGCAGTACTTC. It translates to CASKERPSESYEQYF.

This clone was found once. This rearrangement joins TRBV6-5 to TRBJ1-2; D unclear. Trimming removed 5 bases at V and 4 bases at J, with 11 bases between. There are 13 residues in the CDR3. Germline V lookup: CDR1 MNHEY, CDR2 SVGAGI. For the CDR3, the DNA is TGTGCCAGCAGTACCCAGGACCTCTATGGCTACACCTTC. It encodes CASSTQDLYGYTF.

V usage is TRBV7-9 and J usage is TRBJ2-1, with D uncertain. CDR3 size: 13 residues. Trimming stripped 2 bases from V and 6 bases from J, with 8 bases between. CDR1 and CDR2 from the germline V gene are SEHNR and FQNEAQ (reference sequence). Here the CDR3 reads CASSLIGGNEQFF. The CDR3 nucleotides read TGTGCCAGCAGCTTAATCGGTGGCAATGAGCAGTTCTTC.

The chain is built from TRBV5-5 and TRBJ2-7, with no clear D. The CDR3 spans 15 residues. V lost 2 bases and J lost 1, with 13 bases in between. The V gene's germline CDR1 is SGHKS and CDR2 YYEKEE (reference sequence). Here the CDR3 DNA reads TGTGCCAGCAGCTTTAGTCGGCTTCCATCCTACGAGCAGTACTTC. This sequence encodes CASSFSRLPSYEQYF.

The rearrangement links TRBV4-1 to TRBJ2-7; 7 bases agree with TRBD2. Losses at the gene ends were 5 bases for V and 2 bases for J; bases not matched to a gene: 9. Germline V lookup: CDR1 MGHRA, CDR2 YSYEKL. CDR3 length: 15 residues. This CDR3 reads CASSSLSGGPYEQYF. The CDR3 DNA reads TGCGCCAGCAGCTCCCTATCGGGAGGTCCCTACGAGCAGTACTTC.

On this clone itself: The sample carries other DNA sequences with the same CDR3. The rearrangement uses TRBV7-9 and TRBJ2-7, with a possible D match to TRBD1 (5 bases). CDR1 is SEHNR and CDR2 is FQNEAQ in the germline V gene (reference sequence). Trimming left V 5 bases short and J 4 bases short, with 12 bases between. CDR3 length equals 13 residues. This chain's CDR3 is CASSPLDRYEQYF. The CDR3 DNA reads as TGTGCCAGCAGCCCGCTAGACAGATACGAGCAGTACTTC.

The J gene is TRBJ2-1, the V gene TRBV5-4, with D unresolved. Trimming cost V 0 bases and J 5 bases, with 12 bases left between them. CDR1 is SGHNT and CDR2 is YYREEE in the germline V gene (reference sequence). This CDR3 has 15 residues. CDR3 sequence: CASSLAWLENNEQFF. The CDR3, as DNA: TGTGCCAGCAGCTTGGCCTGGCTAGAGAACAATGAGCAGTTCTTC.

This clone appeared once. This chain uses TRBV7-9 with TRBJ2-7, with TRBD2 identical over 14 bases. Germline V gene sequence: CDR1 SEHNR, CDR2 FQNEAQ (reference sequence). This CDR3 contains 14 residues. The J segment lost 7 bases and the V segment lost 6 bases, leaving 5 bases of the junction unmatched. CDR3: CASRKGLAGDEQYF. The CDR3 nucleotides are TGTGCCAGCAGAAAGGGACTAGCGGGAGATGAGCAGTACTTC. The variable domain in full, with the rest retrieved from reference TRBV7-9 and TRBJ2-7, is DTGVSQNPRHKITKRGQNVTFRCDPISEHNRLYWYRQTLGQGPEFLTYFQNEAQLEKSRLLSDRFSAERPKGSFSTLEIQRTEQGDSAMYLCASRKGLAGDEQYFGPGTRLTVT.

The rearrangement joins TRBV4-3 to TRBJ2-7, with D possibly TRBD1 on 6 matching bases. Germline CDR1 is LGHNA and CDR2 is YSLEER. The CDR3 consists of 15 residues. V was cut by 1 base and J by 2 bases, with 12 bases left in between. CDR3 in amino acids: CASSQGTGQTYEQYF. CDR3 bases: TGCGCCAGCAGCCAAGGAACGGGACAAACCTACGAGCAGTACTTC.

Of note for this clone: A much larger clone is a single base away; this may be a read error. The CDR3 bases are TGTGCCAGCAGCTTAGAAACAGATACGCAGTATTTT. Its protein product is CASSLETDTQYF. This sequence joins TRBV11-2 and TRBJ2-3, with D hard to call. The germline V gene has CDR1 SGHAT and CDR2 FQNNGV. The length of the CDR3 is 12 residues. Trimming pared 0 bases from V and 3 bases from J, leaving 1 base between.

V and J are TRBV9 and TRBJ2-5; TRBD2 is a possible D gene (6 bases). CDR3 length: 15 amino acids. Deletions cut 0 bases from V and 6 bases from J, with 15 bases between. CDR1 and CDR2 from the germline V gene are SGDLS and YYNGEE. CDR3 DNA sequence: TGTGCCAGCAGCGTAGTGGAGGGATCCGAACAGACCCAGTACTTC. Translated: CASSVVEGSEQTQYF. The complete variable domain, with remaining parts taken from reference TRBV9 and TRBJ2-5, reads DSGVTQTPKHLITATGQRVTLRCSPRSGDLSVYWYQQSLDQGLQFLIQYYNGEERAKGNILERFSAQQFPDLHSELNLSSLELGDSALYFCASSVVEGSEQTQYFGPGTRLLVL.

This chain connects TRBV6-4 to TRBJ1-6, with 7 bases identical to TRBD1. CDR3 length: 16 residues. Per germline, CDR1 MRHNA and CDR2 SNTAGT. J was trimmed by 1 base and V by 7 bases; bases with no gene match: 7. In nucleotides, the CDR3 is TGTGCCAGCACCTCACAGGGGAGGTCCTATAATTCACCCCTCCACTTT. It translates to CASTSQGRSYNSPLHF.

V usage is TRBV6-1 and J usage is TRBJ1-6, with D maybe TRBD1 (5 bases). The CDR3 is 16 amino acids. Germline CDR1 and CDR2: MNHNS and SASEGT. V was pared by 4 bases and J by 1 base, with 11 bases between. CDR3 protein: CASSGRQGSYNSPLHF. The CDR3 bases are TGTGCCAGCAGTGGGCGGCAGGGATCCTATAATTCACCCCTCCACTTT.

V usage is TRBV28 and J usage is TRBJ2-3; D tentatively reads TRBD1 or TRBD2 (5 bases each). Trimming left V 3 bases short and J 5 bases short, with 15 bases between. The CDR3 contains 15 residues. Germline-derived CDR1 and CDR2 are MDHEN and SYDVKM. This CDR3 is CASSFTGGGKDTQYF. CDR3 nucleotide sequence: TGTGCCAGCAGTTTTACAGGTGGGGGAAAAGATACGCAGTATTTT. Combining the CDR3 with reference TRBV28 and TRBJ2-3 gives the whole variable domain DVKVTQSSRYLVKRTGEKVFLECVQDMDHENMFWYRQDPGLGLRLIYFSYDVKMKEKGDIPEGYSVSREKKERFSLILESASTNQTSMYLCASSFTGGGKDTQYFGPGTRLTVL.